Listed here is a single TCR beta chain. What antigen it recognizes has not been identified. Base qualities are missing; no much larger clone stands one base away. Spanning cysteine to phenylalanine, the CDR3 consists of 13 amino acids. The sequence is cut down to CDR3 DNA, 39 bases in frame from base 1. From the germline V gene (reference sequence), CDR1 is DFQATT and CDR2 is SNEGSKA. V lost 8 bases and J lost 7 bases, and the count of bases not matched to a germline gene is 10. The data stem from a study of post-analysis software for immune sequencing data (dated by TCRdb to 2015 to 2017). Regarding the complete study: Relapsing-remitting, secondary progressive and progressive-relapsing multiple sclerosis were recorded as disease courses, and subtype annotation was lacking for some patients. The multiple sclerosis patient repertoires were compared with some twelve previously published healthy control repertoires from donors aged roughly 6 to 27 years. A subset of samples was prepared in parallel using single-end sample barcoding, then pooled and co-amplified after Illumina adapter ligation.

TCR beta repertoires were profiled from peripheral blood of roughly 13 young patients with multiple sclerosis to demonstrate the VDJtools post-analysis software. The patients with multiple sclerosis were children and adolescents between about 6 and 15 years of age. Broader findings and caveats from the paper: Direct clustering with F measure revealed strong co-clustering of samples prepared in the same batch, which led to a batch-effect correction. The control group was slightly older than the multiple sclerosis patient group. Significantly higher frequencies in patients than in controls were found for roughly 5 TRBV segments, including TRBV5-6, TRBV5-1 and TRBV20-1. Multiple sclerosis patients had significantly lower normalized Chao1 diversity than controls, a result that suggests substantial peripheral T-cell clonal expansion.

Libraries were constructed by PCR. Sequencing relied on an Illumina HiSeq 2500. To reduce PCR and sequencing biases, unique molecular identifiers were incorporated into the TCR beta cDNA libraries. Per 1 to 10 million input T cells, roughly 0.5 million cDNA molecules were obtained, such that each molecule approximated one T cell. Patient libraries were prepared and sequenced with the same protocol used for the earlier healthy control dataset. Samples belonging to the same batch were prepared together, multiplexed and sequenced on a shared HiSeq lane. Under the source paper's analysis protocol: Raw barcoded reads were processed with MIGEC, and single-read molecular identifier groups were discarded before consensus assembly and CDR3 extraction. Clonotype tables were post-analysed with VDJtools, normalizing diversity by down-sampling all datasets to the smallest sample size. In repertoire overlap clustering, CDR3 amino acid sequences, but not nucleotide sequences, were matched to correct batch-related cross-sample contamination. TCRdb trimmed the raw reads at Q25, called clones with MiXCR and kept productive beta chains. CDR3 protein duplicates are merged, each entry listing the most common genes and DNA. The V and J calls shown here were made by TCRdb, not taken from the authors' results. This sample comprises 750,000 to 900,000 distinct CDR3 sequences, roughly 46% of them detected only once. The ten biggest clones cover roughly 4.5% of the sample.

This clonotype was sampled from a girl under 18 with multiple sclerosis. Input material: blood. The sequence links TRBV20-1 to TRBJ1-5, and 8 junction bases match TRBD1. Read as DNA, the sequence is TGCAGTATTTCAACAGGGGGAGGGCAGCCCCAGCATTTT. Its protein product is CSISTGGGQPQHF.